This T cell receptor beta chain was obtained from a study of T cell responses to AZD1222 COVID-19 vaccine. Worth noting for this clone: Antigen: not known. In the same sample, other DNA sequences code for this CDR3.

The CDR3 consists of 11 residues. Trimming stripped 3 bases from V and 8 bases from J, with 4 bases between. Whole-study findings and limits: Regions 160-218 and 743-854 held dominance among vaccine-associated CD4 TCRs, which spanned spike.

TCRdb keeps only in-frame clones here, not all; method: immunoSEQ multiplex PCR. Of 75,000 to 100,000 clones detected, about 93% appear once; the ten largest clones hold under 3.5%. Sequences were derived from peripheral blood, sampled 28 days after the second AZD1222 dose. V gene TRBV12-3 or TRBV12-4 combines with J gene TRBJ1-4; D gene uncertain. The origin of this receptor is an adult who received the AZD1222 COVID-19 vaccine. Written as DNA, the CDR3 is TGTGCCAGCAGTTTGGGCGAAAAACTGTTTTTT. It yields the protein CASSLGEKLFF.